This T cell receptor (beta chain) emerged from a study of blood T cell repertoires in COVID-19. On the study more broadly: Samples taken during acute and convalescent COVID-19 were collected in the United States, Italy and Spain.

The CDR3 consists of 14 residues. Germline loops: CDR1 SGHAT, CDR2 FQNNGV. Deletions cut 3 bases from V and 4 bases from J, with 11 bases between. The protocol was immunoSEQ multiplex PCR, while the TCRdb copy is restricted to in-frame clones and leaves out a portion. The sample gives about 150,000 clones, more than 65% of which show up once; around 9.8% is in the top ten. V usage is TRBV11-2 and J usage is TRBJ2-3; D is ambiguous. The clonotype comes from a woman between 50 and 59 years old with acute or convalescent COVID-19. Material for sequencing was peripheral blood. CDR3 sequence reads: CASSFHAPPDTQYF. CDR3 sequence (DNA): TGTGCCAGCAGCTTTCACGCGCCACCAGATACGCAGTATTTT. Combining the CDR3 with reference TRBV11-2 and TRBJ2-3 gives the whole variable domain EAGVAQSPRYKIIEKRQSVAFWCNPISGHATLYWYQQILGQGPKLLIQFQNNGVVDDSQLPKDRFSAERLKGVDSTLKIQPAKLEDSAVYLCASSFHAPPDTQYFGPGTRLTVL.